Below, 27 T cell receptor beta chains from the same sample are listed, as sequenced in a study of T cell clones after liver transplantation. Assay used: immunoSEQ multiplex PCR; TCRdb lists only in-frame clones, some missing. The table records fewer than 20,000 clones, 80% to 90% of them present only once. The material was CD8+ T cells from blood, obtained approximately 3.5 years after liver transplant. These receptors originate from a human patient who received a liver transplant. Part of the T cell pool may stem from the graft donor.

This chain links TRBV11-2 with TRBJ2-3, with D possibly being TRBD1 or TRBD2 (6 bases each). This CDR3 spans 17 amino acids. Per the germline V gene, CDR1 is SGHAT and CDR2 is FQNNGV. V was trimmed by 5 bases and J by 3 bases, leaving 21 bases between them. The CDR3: CASSAPRGQGVTDTQYF. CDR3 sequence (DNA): TGTGCCAGCAGCGCTCCACGGGGGCAGGGAGTAACAGATACGCAGTATTTT.

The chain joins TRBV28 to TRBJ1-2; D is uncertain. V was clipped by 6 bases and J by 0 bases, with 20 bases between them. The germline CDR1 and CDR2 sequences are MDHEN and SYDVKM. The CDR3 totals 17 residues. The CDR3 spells CASSPLGVEKTNYGYTF. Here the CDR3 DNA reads TGTGCCAGCAGCCCCCTAGGAGTGGAGAAGACTAACTATGGCTACACCTTC.

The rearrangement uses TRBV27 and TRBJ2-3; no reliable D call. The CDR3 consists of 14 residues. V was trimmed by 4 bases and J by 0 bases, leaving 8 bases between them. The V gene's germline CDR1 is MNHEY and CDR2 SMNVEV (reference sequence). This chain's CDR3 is CASSSASSTDTQYF. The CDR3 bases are TGTGCCAGCAGTTCCGCGTCGAGCACAGATACGCAGTATTTT.

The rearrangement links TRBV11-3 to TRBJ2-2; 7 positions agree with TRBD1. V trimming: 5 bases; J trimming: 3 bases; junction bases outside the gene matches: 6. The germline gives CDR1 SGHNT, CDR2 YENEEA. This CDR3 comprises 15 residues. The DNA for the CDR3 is TGTGCCAGCAGCCTCAGACAGGGATACACCGGGGAGCTGTTTTTT. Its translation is CASSLRQGYTGELFF. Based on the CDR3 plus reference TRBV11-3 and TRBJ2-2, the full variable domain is EAGVVQSPRYKIIEKKQPVAFWCNPISGHNTLYWYLQNLGQGPELLIRYENEEAVDDSQLPKDRFSAERLKGVDSTLKIQPAELGDSAVYLCASSLRQGYTGELFFGEGSRLTVL.

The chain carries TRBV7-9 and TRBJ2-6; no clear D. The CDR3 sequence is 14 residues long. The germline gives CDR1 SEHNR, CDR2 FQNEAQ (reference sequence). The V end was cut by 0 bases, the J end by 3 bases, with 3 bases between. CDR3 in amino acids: CASSLADGANVLTF. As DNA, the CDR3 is TGTGCCAGCAGCTTAGCTGATGGGGCCAACGTCCTGACTTTC. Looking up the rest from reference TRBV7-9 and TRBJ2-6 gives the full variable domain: DTGVSQNPRHKITKRGQNVTFRCDPISEHNRLYWYRQTLGQGPEFLTYFQNEAQLEKSRLLSDRFSAERPKGSFSTLEIQRTEQGDSAMYLCASSLADGANVLTFGAGSRLTVL.

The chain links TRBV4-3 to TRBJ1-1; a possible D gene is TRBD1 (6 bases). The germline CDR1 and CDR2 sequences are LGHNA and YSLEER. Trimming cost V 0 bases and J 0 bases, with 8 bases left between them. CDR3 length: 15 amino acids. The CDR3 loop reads CASSQEGALNTEAFF. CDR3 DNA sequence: TGCGCCAGCAGCCAAGAGGGGGCCCTGAACACTGAAGCTTTCTTT.

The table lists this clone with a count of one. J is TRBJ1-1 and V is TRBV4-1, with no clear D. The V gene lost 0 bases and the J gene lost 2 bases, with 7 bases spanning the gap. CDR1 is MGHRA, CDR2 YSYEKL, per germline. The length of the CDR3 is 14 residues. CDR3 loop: CASSQDLSNTEAFF. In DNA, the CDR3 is TGCGCCAGCAGCCAAGATTTATCCAACACTGAAGCTTTCTTT.

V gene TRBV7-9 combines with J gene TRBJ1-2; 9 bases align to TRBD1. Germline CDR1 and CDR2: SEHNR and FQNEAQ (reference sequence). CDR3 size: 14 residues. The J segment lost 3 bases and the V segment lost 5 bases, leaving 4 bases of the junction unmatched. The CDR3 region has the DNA TGTGCCAGCAGCCGGGACAGGGACTACTATGGCTACACCTTC. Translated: CASSRDRDYYGYTF.

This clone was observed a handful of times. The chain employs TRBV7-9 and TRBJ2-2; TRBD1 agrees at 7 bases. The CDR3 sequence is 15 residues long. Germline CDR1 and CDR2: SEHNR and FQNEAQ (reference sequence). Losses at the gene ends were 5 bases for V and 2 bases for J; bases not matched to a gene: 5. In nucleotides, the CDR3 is TGTGCCAGCAGCCCTACAGGGGTTAACACCGGGGAGCTGTTTTTT. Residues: CASSPTGVNTGELFF.

For the CDR3, the DNA is TGCAGCGTTGACGAACAGACAAACACTGAAGCTTTCTTT. This gives the protein CSVDEQTNTEAFF. This chain connects TRBV29-1 to TRBJ1-1; D gene uncertain. Germline-derived CDR1 and CDR2 are SQVTM and ANQGSEA. Trimming removed 3 bases from V and 2 bases from J, with 10 bases in between. The CDR3 loop spans 13 amino acids.

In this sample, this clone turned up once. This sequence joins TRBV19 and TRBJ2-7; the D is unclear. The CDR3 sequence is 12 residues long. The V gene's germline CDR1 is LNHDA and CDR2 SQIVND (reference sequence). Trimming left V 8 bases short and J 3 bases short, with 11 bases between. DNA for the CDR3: TGTGCCAGTGGCAGGATGGGCTACGAGCAGTACTTC. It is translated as CASGRMGYEQYF.

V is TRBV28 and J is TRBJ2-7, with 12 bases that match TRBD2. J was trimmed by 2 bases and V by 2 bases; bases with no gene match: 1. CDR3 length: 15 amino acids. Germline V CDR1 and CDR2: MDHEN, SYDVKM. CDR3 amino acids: CASSLTSGGPYEQYF. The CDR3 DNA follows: TGTGCCAGCAGTTTAACTAGCGGGGGGCCCTACGAGCAGTACTTC. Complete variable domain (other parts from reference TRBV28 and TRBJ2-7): DVKVTQSSRYLVKRTGEKVFLECVQDMDHENMFWYRQDPGLGLRLIYFSYDVKMKEKGDIPEGYSVSREKKERFSLILESASTNQTSMYLCASSLTSGGPYEQYFGPGTRLTVT.

CDR3 DNA: TGCAGCTTTTTAGGCTCCGTCCTGAGAGGGACTGAAGCTTTCTTT. It translates to CSFLGSVLRGTEAFF. The rearrangement uses TRBV29-1 and TRBJ1-1; no clear D. Germline values: CDR1 SQVTM, CDR2 ANQGSEA. The CDR3 is made up of 15 amino acids. Trimming took off 8 bases at V and 5 bases at J, with 24 bases between the two ends.

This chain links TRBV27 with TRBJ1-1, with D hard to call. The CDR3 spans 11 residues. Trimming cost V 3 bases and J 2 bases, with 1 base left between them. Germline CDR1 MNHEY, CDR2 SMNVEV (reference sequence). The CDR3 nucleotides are TGTGCCAGCAGTTTCAACACTGAAGCTTTCTTT. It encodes CASSFNTEAFF.

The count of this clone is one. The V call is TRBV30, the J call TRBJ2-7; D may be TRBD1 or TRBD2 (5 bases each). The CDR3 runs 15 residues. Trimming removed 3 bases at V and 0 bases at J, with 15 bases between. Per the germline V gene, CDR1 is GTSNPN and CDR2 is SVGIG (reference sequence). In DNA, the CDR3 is TGTGCCTGGAGCCCGGGGACCCTAAACTCCTACGAGCAGTACTTC. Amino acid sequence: CAWSPGTLNSYEQYF.

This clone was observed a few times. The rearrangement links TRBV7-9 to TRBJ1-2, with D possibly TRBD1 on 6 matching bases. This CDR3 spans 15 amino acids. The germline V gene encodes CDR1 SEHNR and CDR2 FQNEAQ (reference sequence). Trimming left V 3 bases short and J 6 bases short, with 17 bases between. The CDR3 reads CASSFLPRDTHGYTF. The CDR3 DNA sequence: TGTGCCAGCAGCTTCCTCCCCCGGGACACTCATGGCTACACCTTC.

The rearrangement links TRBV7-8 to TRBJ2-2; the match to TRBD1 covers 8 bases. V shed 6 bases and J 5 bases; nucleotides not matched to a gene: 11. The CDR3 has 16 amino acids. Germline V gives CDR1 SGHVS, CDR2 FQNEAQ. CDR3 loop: CASRPTGGIGTGELFF. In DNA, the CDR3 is TGTGCCAGCAGACCCACAGGGGGGATCGGTACCGGGGAGCTGTTTTTT.

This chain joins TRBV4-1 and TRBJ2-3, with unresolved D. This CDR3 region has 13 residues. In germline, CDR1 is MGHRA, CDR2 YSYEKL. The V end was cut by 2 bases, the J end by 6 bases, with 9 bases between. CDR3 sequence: CASSQYISDTQYF. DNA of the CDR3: TGCGCCAGCAGCCAATACATAAGCGATACGCAGTATTTT.

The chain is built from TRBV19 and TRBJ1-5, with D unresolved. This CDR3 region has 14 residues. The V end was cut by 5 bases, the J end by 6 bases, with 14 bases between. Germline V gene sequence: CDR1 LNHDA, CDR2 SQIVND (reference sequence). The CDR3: CASSGHGEAQPQHF. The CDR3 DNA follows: TGTGCCAGTAGTGGGCACGGGGAGGCTCAGCCCCAGCATTTT.

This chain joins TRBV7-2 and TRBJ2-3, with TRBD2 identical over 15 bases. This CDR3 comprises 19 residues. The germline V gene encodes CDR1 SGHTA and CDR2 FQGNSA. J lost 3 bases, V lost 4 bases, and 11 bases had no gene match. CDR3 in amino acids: CASSSVDGLAGGPTDTQYF. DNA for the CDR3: TGTGCCAGCAGCTCCGTTGACGGACTAGCGGGAGGGCCGACAGATACGCAGTATTTT. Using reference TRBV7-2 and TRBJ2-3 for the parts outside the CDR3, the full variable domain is GAGVSQSPSNKVTEKGKDVELRCDPISGHTALYWYRQSLGQGLEFLIYFQGNSAPDKSGLPSDRFSAERTGGSVSTLTIQRTQQEDSAVYLCASSSVDGLAGGPTDTQYFGPGTRLTVL.

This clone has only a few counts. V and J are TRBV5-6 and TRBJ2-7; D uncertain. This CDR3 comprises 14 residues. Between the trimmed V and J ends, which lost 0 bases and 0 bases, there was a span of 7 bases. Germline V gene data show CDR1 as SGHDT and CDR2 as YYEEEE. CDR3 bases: TGTGCCAGCAGCTTGGGCTTCCGCTCCTACGAGCAGTACTTC. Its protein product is CASSLGFRSYEQYF.

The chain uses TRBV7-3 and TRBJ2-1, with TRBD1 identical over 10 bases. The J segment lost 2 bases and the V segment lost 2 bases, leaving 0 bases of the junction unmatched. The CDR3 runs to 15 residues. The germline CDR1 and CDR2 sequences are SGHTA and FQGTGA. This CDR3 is CASSLGQGAYNEQFF. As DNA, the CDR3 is TGTGCCAGCAGCTTAGGACAGGGGGCCTACAATGAGCAGTTCTTC.

CDR3 DNA sequence: TGTGCTAGTGCCGACGTGACAGGAGTCCAAGAGACCCAGTACTTC. The encoded protein is CASADVTGVQETQYF. The gene calls are TRBV12-5 and TRBJ2-5, with D tentatively TRBD1 (6 bases). Trimming shortened V by 7 bases and J by 1 base, and 16 bases separated the two germline ends. Germline values: CDR1 LGHNT, CDR2 FRNRAP. This CDR3 contains 15 residues.

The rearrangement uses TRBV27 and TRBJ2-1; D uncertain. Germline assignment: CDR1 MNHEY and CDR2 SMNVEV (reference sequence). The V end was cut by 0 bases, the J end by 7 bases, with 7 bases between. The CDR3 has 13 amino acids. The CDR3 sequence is CASSLSSSNEQFF. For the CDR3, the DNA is TGTGCCAGCAGTTTATCGTCATCTAATGAGCAGTTCTTC.

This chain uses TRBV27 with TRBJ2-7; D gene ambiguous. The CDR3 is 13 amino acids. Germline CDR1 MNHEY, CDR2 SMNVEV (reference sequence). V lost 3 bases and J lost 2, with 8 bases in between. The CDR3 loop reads CASSFTPTYEQYF. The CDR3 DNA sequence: TGTGCCAGCAGTTTCACCCCGACCTACGAGCAGTACTTC.

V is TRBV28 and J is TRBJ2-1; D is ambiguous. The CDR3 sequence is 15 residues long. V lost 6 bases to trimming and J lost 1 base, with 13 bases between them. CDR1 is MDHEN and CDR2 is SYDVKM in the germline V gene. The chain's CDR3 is CASSRRPRSYNEQFF. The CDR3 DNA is TGTGCCAGCAGCCGACGCCCCAGGTCCTACAATGAGCAGTTCTTC.

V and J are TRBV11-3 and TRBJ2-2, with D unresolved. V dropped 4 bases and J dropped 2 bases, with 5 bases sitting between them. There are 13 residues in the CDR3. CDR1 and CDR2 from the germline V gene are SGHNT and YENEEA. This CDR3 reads CASSSRNTGELFF. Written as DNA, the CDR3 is TGTGCCAGCAGCTCCCGAAACACCGGGGAGCTGTTTTTT.